This is a list of T cell receptor beta chains from one sample in a study of blood T cells in healthy people across ages. TCRdb recomputed calls from the 5' RACE reads with MiXCR, one row per CDR3 protein. This sample has fewer than 700,000 distinct CDR3 sequences, with around two fifths found just once. Sequenced material: blood. The source is an elderly man in good health. CDR3s include the opening cysteine and the closing phenylalanine or tryptophan. The order of the fields is V gene, clone size, J gene, CDR3 length, D gene, CDR3 protein, CDR3 DNA. A D gene is named only where the DNA matches it firmly. The size entry is marked missing in some rows and otherwise reads once, few, many or a size class.

V: TRBV9
size: .
J: TRBJ2-5
length: 15
D: .
CDR3: CPSSVGGTAQETQYF
DNA: TGTCCCAGCAGCGTAGGGGGGACAGCCCAAGAGACCCAGTACTTC

V: TRBV29-1
size: few
J: TRBJ1-3
length: 14
D: TRBD1
CDR3: CSVGDRGFGNTIYF
DNA: TGCAGCGTTGGGGACAGGGGATTTGGAAACACCATATATTTT

V: TRBV27
size: .
J: TRBJ1-2
length: 15
D: .
CDR3: CASSAHSREGYGYTF
DNA: TGTGCCAGCAGTGCGCACAGCAGGGAGGGCTATGGCTACACCTTC

V: TRBV5-1
size: .
J: TRBJ1-1
length: 13
D: .
CDR3: CASSNGRGTEAFF
DNA: TGCGCCAGCAGCAACGGACGTGGCACTGAAGCTTTCTTT

V: TRBV4-3
size: .
J: TRBJ2-7
length: 13
D: .
CDR3: CASSQGFFGEQYF
DNA: TGCGCCAGCAGCCAAGGGTTTTTTGGGGAGCAGTACTTC

V: TRBV3-1
size: .
J: TRBJ2-3
length: 14
D: .
CDR3: CASSQEARGDTQYF
DNA: TGTGCCAGCAGCCAAGAGGCTCGGGGAGATACGCAGTATTTT

V: TRBV6-2/TRBV6-3
size: .
J: TRBJ2-2
length: 12
D: .
CDR3: CASRPSAGELFF
DNA: TGTGCCAGCAGACCCTCCGCTGGGGAGCTGTTTTTT

V: TRBV5-5
size: .
J: TRBJ2-3
length: 16
D: .
CDR3: CASSLGYGGRTDTQYF
DNA: TGTGCCAGCAGCTTGGGTTACGGGGGCCGAACAGATACGCAGTATTTT

V: TRBV27
size: few
J: TRBJ2-3
length: 13
D: TRBD1
CDR3: CASSDRGADTQYF
DNA: TGTGCCAGCTCGGACAGGGGTGCCGATACGCAGTATTTT

V: TRBV12-3/TRBV12-4
size: .
J: TRBJ2-3
length: 14
D: .
CDR3: CASSFNYGSDTQYF
DNA: TGTGCCAGCAGTTTTAACTATGGCTCAGATACGCAGTATTTT

V: TRBV12-3/TRBV12-4
size: many
J: TRBJ2-5
length: 10
D: .
CDR3: CASSLETQYF
DNA: TGTGCCAGCAGTTTAGAGACCCAGTACTTC

V: TRBV4-3
size: few
J: TRBJ2-7
length: 15
D: TRBD1
CDR3: CASSQWTGGSYEQYF
DNA: TGCGCCAGCAGCCAGTGGACAGGGGGGTCCTACGAGCAGTACTTC

V: TRBV20-1
size: .
J: TRBJ2-3
length: 12
D: .
CDR3: CSASPRVDTQYF
DNA: TGCAGTGCTAGTCCCAGGGTGGATACGCAGTATTTT

V: TRBV29-1
size: many
J: TRBJ2-3
length: 15
D: TRBD2
CDR3: CSVNPGGGWTDTQYF
DNA: TGCAGCGTGAACCCCGGGGGAGGGTGGACAGATACGCAGTATTTT

V: TRBV14
size: few
J: TRBJ2-1
length: 14
D: .
CDR3: CASSQSASNNEQFF
DNA: TGTGCCAGCAGCCAATCGGCAAGCAACAATGAGCAGTTCTTC

V: TRBV24-1
size: few
J: TRBJ2-1
length: 15
D: .
CDR3: CATSDSGKAYNEQFF
DNA: TGTGCCACCAGTGATTCAGGGAAGGCCTACAATGAGCAGTTCTTC

V: TRBV20-1
size: few
J: TRBJ1-5
length: 14
D: TRBD1
CDR3: CSAPRQGSNQPQHF
DNA: TGCAGTGCTCCACGACAGGGAAGCAATCAGCCCCAGCATTTT

V: TRBV7-2
size: few
J: TRBJ2-5
length: 19
D: TRBD2
CDR3: CASSLGGLAGLGSGETQYF
DNA: TGTGCCAGCAGCTTAGGTGGGCTAGCGGGGTTAGGGAGCGGCGAGACCCAGTACTTC

V: TRBV20-1
size: few
J: TRBJ2-2
length: 18
D: TRBD2
CDR3: CSARAGASGRANTGELFF
DNA: TGCAGTGCTAGAGCGGGGGCTAGCGGGAGGGCGAACACCGGGGAGCTGTTTTTT

V: TRBV20-1
size: .
J: TRBJ1-2
length: 15
D: TRBD1
CDR3: CSARGGQVANYGYTF
DNA: TGCAGTGCTAGAGGTGGACAGGTAGCTAACTATGGCTACACCTTC

V: TRBV29-1
size: many
J: TRBJ2-7
length: 13
D: TRBD1
CDR3: CSVHGQGDYEQYF
DNA: TGCAGCGTCCACGGACAGGGAGACTACGAGCAGTACTTC

V: TRBV6-2/TRBV6-3
size: .
J: TRBJ2-7
length: 15
D: TRBD2
CDR3: CASSPDLAGGATQYF
DNA: TGTGCCAGCAGTCCCGACCTAGCGGGGGGCGCCACCCAGTACTTC

V: TRBV6-2/TRBV6-3
size: .
J: TRBJ2-7
length: 15
D: TRBD1
CDR3: CASTRGQKVYYEQYF
DNA: TGTGCCAGCACGAGGGGACAGAAAGTATACTACGAGCAGTACTTC

V: TRBV29-1
size: many
J: TRBJ2-7
length: 14
D: TRBD1
CDR3: CSVDGTGNSYEQYF
DNA: TGCAGCGTTGATGGGACAGGGAACTCCTACGAGCAGTACTTC

V: TRBV7-3
size: .
J: TRBJ2-1
length: 16
D: .
CDR3: CASSRPTGEEGNEQFF
DNA: TGTGCCAGCAGCCGACCCACAGGGGAGGAGGGGAATGAGCAGTTCTTC

V: TRBV20-1
size: few
J: TRBJ1-2
length: 14
D: .
CDR3: CSAGVTGVNYGYTF
DNA: TGCAGTGCTGGCGTGACAGGAGTAAACTATGGCTACACCTTC

V: TRBV20-1
size: few
J: TRBJ1-5
length: 13
D: .
CDR3: CSARVQSYQPQHF
DNA: TGCAGTGCTAGAGTCCAGTCCTATCAGCCCCAGCATTTT